Listed below are T cell receptor beta chains from one sample, sequenced in a study of radiation and T cells in renal cell carcinoma. Method: immunoSEQ multiplex PCR; TCRdb's copy keeps in-frame clones and lacks some. The sample includes more than 11,000 clones, approximately 54% of them seen just once. The specimen comprised tumor tissue, sampled from a patient whose treatment was nephrectomy without radiotherapy. Every receptor here comes from a man in his fifties with renal cell carcinoma. Both conserved end residues are part of each CDR3. D genes are given only for firm matches. The size of a clone is reported for some rows only, either as once, few or many, or as a class for expanded clones.

CDR3 protein,CDR3 DNA,clone size,V gene,J gene,D gene
CASSGHIANTEAFF,TGTGCCAGCAGCGGCCATATCGCGAACACTGAAGCTTTCTTT,-,TRBV9,TRBJ1-1,-
CASSEAQGGYTF,TGTGCCAGCAGTGAAGCGCAGGGTGGCTACACCTTC,-,TRBV2,TRBJ1-2,-
CAIRLAGETDTQYF,TGTGCCATCCGACTAGCGGGGGAGACAGATACGCAGTATTTT,-,TRBV10-3,TRBJ2-3,TRBD2
CASSSPPGTSTDTQYF,TGCGCCAGCAGCTCGCCCCCGGGGACTAGCACAGATACGCAGTATTTT,-,TRBV5-1,TRBJ2-3,-
CASSLDTGLSTDTQYF,TGTGCCAGCAGCTTAGATACTGGATTAAGCACAGATACGCAGTATTTT,-,TRBV7-9,TRBJ2-3,-
CASSPVGGEQYF,TGTGCCAGCTCACCAGTGGGGGGCGAGCAGTACTTC,few,TRBV18,TRBJ2-7,-
CASSIRGLFNQPQHF,TGTGCCAGTAGTATAAGGGGGCTATTTAATCAGCCCCAGCATTTT,-,TRBV19,TRBJ1-5,TRBD1
CASSTGTLGPQHF,TGTGCCAGCAGCACGGGAACCCTCGGGCCCCAGCATTTT,-,TRBV2,TRBJ1-5,-
CASSPGRSYLMNTEAFF,TGTGCCAGCAGCCCGGGACGGAGTTACCTCATGAACACTGAAGCTTTCTTT,few,TRBV7-3,TRBJ1-1,-
CASSQWGGGAYYGYTF,TGTGCCAGCAGCCAATGGGGCGGGGGCGCTTACTATGGCTACACCTTC,few,TRBV14,TRBJ1-2,-
CASSENRGKSYEQYF,TGTGCCAGCAGTGAAAACAGGGGTAAATCCTACGAGCAGTACTTC,-,TRBV25-1,TRBJ2-7,TRBD1
CASSYLSGGTDTQYF,TGTGCCAGCAGTTACTTGTCGGGGGGAACAGATACGCAGTATTTT,-,TRBV6-5,TRBJ2-3,TRBD2
CASSQGGTSGADTQYF,TGTGCCAGCAGCCAAGGGGGGACTAGCGGGGCAGATACGCAGTATTTT,-,TRBV4-2,TRBJ2-3,TRBD2
CASSGLGGFTKNIQYF,TGTGCCAGCAGTGGCCTCGGGGGCTTTACCAAAAACATTCAGTACTTC,once,TRBV2,TRBJ2-4,-
CAPYRDGCGPYYGYTF,TGCGCCCCCTACCGGGACGGGTGTGGGCCATACTATGGCTACACCTTC,-,TRBV10-1,TRBJ1-2,-
CASSWGSSTDTQYF,TGTGCCAGCAGCTGGGGCAGTAGCACAGATACGCAGTATTTT,-,TRBV7-9,TRBJ2-3,-
CASSPGLAGGSYEQYF,TGCGCCAGCAGCCCGGGACTAGCGGGGGGATCCTACGAGCAGTACTTC,-,TRBV5-1,TRBJ2-7,TRBD2
CAWSIRQGNYGYTF,TGTGCCTGGAGCATTAGACAGGGAAACTATGGCTACACCTTC,few,TRBV30,TRBJ1-2,TRBD1
CASLIYEQYF,TGCGCCAGCTTGATCTACGAGCAGTACTTC,-,TRBV23-1,TRBJ2-7,-
CASSSLVGGQSETQYF,TGCGCCAGCAGCTCCCTTGTTGGGGGGCAGTCAGAGACCCAGTACTTC,-,TRBV5-1,TRBJ2-5,-
CASSYSLSGANVLTF,TGTGCCAGTAGTTACTCCCTCTCTGGGGCCAACGTCCTGACTTTC,few,TRBV19,TRBJ2-6,-
CASAEGQGLGYTF,TGCGCCAGCGCCGAGGGACAGGGACTTGGCTACACCTTC,-,TRBV10-2,TRBJ1-2,TRBD1
CASSIVRGSGVSGEQFF,TGTGCCAGTAGTATAGTCAGGGGAAGTGGTGTAAGTGGGGAGCAGTTCTTC,few,TRBV19,TRBJ2-1,-
CSVESAAGGGGNQPQHF,TGCAGCGTTGAAAGCGCGGCTGGGGGGGGAGGCAATCAGCCCCAGCATTTT,-,TRBV29-1,TRBJ1-5,-
CASSRDRGGGNTIYF,TGTGCCAGCAGCCGGGACAGGGGGGGAGGAAACACCATATATTTT,-,TRBV7-7,TRBJ1-3,TRBD1
CAWSDGRGLYSNQPQHF,TGTGCCTGGAGTGACGGCAGGGGCCTTTATAGCAATCAGCCCCAGCATTTT,-,TRBV30,TRBJ1-5,-
CASSLARGHDEGEAFF,TGCGCCAGCAGCTTGGCCAGGGGGCACGACGAGGGTGAAGCTTTCTTT,few,TRBV5-1,TRBJ1-1,TRBD1
CASSEGSGAGEQYF,TGTGCCAGCAGTGAAGGTAGCGGGGCGGGCGAGCAGTACTTC,few,TRBV2,TRBJ2-7,TRBD2
CASSSQGRTDTQYF,TGTGCCAGCAGCTCCCAGGGCCGCACAGATACGCAGTATTTT,medium-sized,TRBV7-2,TRBJ2-3,-
CASSQPTGRPYGYTF,TGTGCCAGCAGCCAGCCGACAGGGAGACCCTATGGCTACACCTTC,-,TRBV4-2,TRBJ1-2,TRBD1
CASSQLAGGPGDTQYF,TGCGCCAGCAGCCAACTAGCGGGGGGGCCGGGAGATACGCAGTATTTT,-,TRBV5-1,TRBJ2-3,TRBD2
CASSEQWGDTQYF,TGTGCCAGCAGCGAACAGTGGGGAGATACGCAGTATTTT,medium-sized,TRBV9,TRBJ2-3,-
CASSSYRGGGNQPQHF,TGTGCCAGCAGTTCCTACAGGGGAGGTGGGAATCAGCCCCAGCATTTT,few,TRBV27,TRBJ1-5,TRBD1
CASSFGSGTRGYEQYF,TGTGCCAGCAGCTTTGGCTCTGGTACTAGAGGCTACGAGCAGTACTTC,-,TRBV7-2,TRBJ2-7,-
CASSLAQIRTDTQYF,TGTGCCAGCAGCTTAGCACAGATAAGGACAGATACGCAGTATTTT,-,TRBV7-6,TRBJ2-3,-
CASNQYSTGELFF,TGTGCCAGCAATCAGTACAGCACCGGGGAGCTGTTTTTT,-,TRBV2,TRBJ2-2,-
CSVDRGSGNGYTF,TGCAGCGTTGATAGAGGATCAGGGAATGGCTACACCTTC,few,TRBV29-1,TRBJ1-2,-